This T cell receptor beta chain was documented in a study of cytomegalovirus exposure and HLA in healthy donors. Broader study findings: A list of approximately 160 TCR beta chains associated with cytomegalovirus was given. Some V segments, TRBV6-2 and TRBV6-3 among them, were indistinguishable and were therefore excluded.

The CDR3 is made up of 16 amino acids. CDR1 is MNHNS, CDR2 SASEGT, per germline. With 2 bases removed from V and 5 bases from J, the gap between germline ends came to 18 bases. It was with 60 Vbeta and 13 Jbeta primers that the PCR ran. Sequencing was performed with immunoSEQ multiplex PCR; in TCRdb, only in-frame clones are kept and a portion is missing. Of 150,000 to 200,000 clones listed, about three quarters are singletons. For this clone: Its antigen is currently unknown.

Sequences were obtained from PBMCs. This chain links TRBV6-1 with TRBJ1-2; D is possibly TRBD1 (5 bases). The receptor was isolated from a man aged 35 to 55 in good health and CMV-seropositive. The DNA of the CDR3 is TGTGCCAGCAGTGAATTCGTGGAGCAGGGAAGGTATGGCTACACCTTC. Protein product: CASSEFVEQGRYGYTF.